Below, one T cell receptor beta chain is given with its context. Its antigen is undetermined. This entry belongs to a study of identical twins. Donors uniformly comprised healthy Caucasians. The study, taken as a whole, reports: High-abundance cord blood beta clonotypes had fewer insertions; memory repertoires showed none.

Each CDR3 protein is one row after TCRdb ran MiXCR on the 5' RACE reads. Here the sample spans 1.5 million to 2 million distinct CDR3 sequences, around a third being singletons. The V end was cut by 0 bases, the J end by 0 bases, with 10 bases between. The germline V gene has CDR1 SGHRS and CDR2 YFSETQ. The length of the CDR3 is 16 residues. The source of this sequence is a newborn girl in good health. Sequenced material: cord blood. The J gene is TRBJ2-1, the V gene TRBV5-1; D ambiguous. CDR3 in amino acids: CASSLESLLSYNEQFF. In nucleotides, the CDR3 is TGCGCCAGCAGCTTGGAAAGTCTACTCTCCTACAATGAGCAGTTCTTC.